A selection of T cell receptor beta chains follows, all from one sample in a study of TIL therapy for anti-PD-1-resistant metastatic lung cancer. The assay was immunoSEQ multiplex PCR, and TCRdb's table has in-frame clones only and misses some. This sample has roughly 57,000 clones; over 75% occur once, and the top ten carry just under 3%. The sample in question was blood, obtained at baseline. The receptors stem from a person aged 25-80 years with non-small cell lung cancer. CDR3s include the opening cysteine and the closing phenylalanine or tryptophan. The D gene is left open where the match is weak. Size is omitted from some rows. Given values are once, few, many or a class for expanded clones.

J gene,V gene,clone size,D gene,CDR3 DNA,CDR3 protein
TRBJ1-4,TRBV9,NA,NA,TGTGCCAGCAGCGTAGGTGTGGCGGGGACGGGGGAAAAACTGTTTTTT,CASSVGVAGTGEKLFF
TRBJ1-1,TRBV7-2,NA,TRBD1,TGTGCCAGCAGCTTAAGACAGGGGACTGAAGCTTTCTTT,CASSLRQGTEAFF
TRBJ2-3,TRBV7-9,NA,TRBD2,TGTGCCAGCAGCTCCAGCCGGACTAGCGGGGGAGATACGCAGTATTTT,CASSSSRTSGGDTQYF
TRBJ2-1,TRBV27,NA,TRBD2,TGTGCCAGCAGCCCTAGCGGAAACTCCTACAATGAGCAGTTCTTC,CASSPSGNSYNEQFF
TRBJ2-7,TRBV18,NA,TRBD1,TGTGCCAGCTCACCAAGGGACAGGGTCCTCTACGAGCAGTACTTC,CASSPRDRVLYEQYF
TRBJ2-7,TRBV9,NA,TRBD1,TGTGCCAGCAGCCCTGGGGGACAGGGTTTAGAGCAGTACTTC,CASSPGGQGLEQYF
TRBJ1-2,TRBV28,NA,NA,TGTGCCAGCAGTTTCCCAGCTAACTATGGCTACACCTTC,CASSFPANYGYTF
TRBJ2-1,TRBV2,NA,TRBD2,TGTGCCAGCAGTGATAGGCGGGAGGGGAACGAGCAGTTCTTC,CASSDRREGNEQFF
TRBJ1-3,TRBV4-1,few,NA,TGCGCCAGCAGCCAAAGTTTAGCTTCTGGAAACACCATATATTTT,CASSQSLASGNTIYF
TRBJ1-1,TRBV2,few,NA,TGTGCCAGCAGTTGGGTGAACACTGAAGCTTTCTTT,CASSWVNTEAFF
TRBJ1-6,TRBV6-5,NA,TRBD1,TGTGCCAGCAGTTACGAGCAGACAGGGCGGTTTTCACCCCTCCACTTT,CASSYEQTGRFSPLHF
TRBJ2-5,TRBV4-1,NA,NA,TGCGCCAGCAGCCAAGATGGGCTAGCAAAGGCCCAGTACTTC,CASSQDGLAKAQYF
TRBJ2-1,TRBV9,NA,TRBD2,TGTGCCAGCGGACGGGAGGTGAGCTCCTACAATGAGCAGTTCTTC,CASGREVSSYNEQFF
TRBJ2-3,TRBV5-8,NA,NA,TGTGCCAGCAGCCCCTTTGGCGGCTTTGATACGCAGTATTTT,CASSPFGGFDTQYF
TRBJ2-1,TRBV9,NA,NA,TGTGCCAGCAGCGTCGGGAGTTGGGGCTCCTACAATGAGCAGTTCTTC,CASSVGSWGSYNEQFF
TRBJ1-6,TRBV9,NA,NA,TGTGCCAGCAGCGTTGGGACGGGATATAATTCACCCCTCCACTTT,CASSVGTGYNSPLHF
TRBJ1-1,TRBV30,NA,NA,TGTGCCTGGAGTGAGGTGTCTGAAGCTTTCTTT,CAWSEVSEAFF
TRBJ1-3,TRBV28,NA,TRBD1,TGTGCCAGCAGAAACCCGCCGGGACAGGGTCGGTTCCGCCCTGGAAACACCATATATTTT,CASRNPPGQGRFRPGNTIYF
TRBJ1-2,TRBV10-3,NA,NA,TGTGCCATCAGTGAGCGGGGGGGGCTTAGCTACACCTTC,CAISERGGLSYTF
TRBJ2-3,TRBV7-3,NA,NA,TGTGCCAGCAGCCCAATGCTAGGGGGCACAGATACGCAGTATTTT,CASSPMLGGTDTQYF
TRBJ2-7,TRBV7-9,NA,TRBD1,TGTGCCAGCAGCTTAGCGGTTGGGACAGGGGAGCGGCGCGAGCAGTACTTC,CASSLAVGTGERREQYF
TRBJ2-6,TRBV30,NA,NA,TGTGCCTGGGGTCTCGAGAGAACTGGGGCCAACGTCCTGACTTTC,CAWGLERTGANVLTF
TRBJ2-1,TRBV5-4,NA,TRBD1,TGTGCCAGCAGCCAGGGGGCGGGACAGGACCACAATGAGCAGTTCTTC,CASSQGAGQDHNEQFF
TRBJ2-3,TRBV4-2,NA,TRBD1,TGTGCCAGCAGCCAATTGGGACAGGGGTCCTGGAGGGCGCAGTATTTT,CASSQLGQGSWRAQYF
TRBJ1-2,TRBV5-1,NA,TRBD1,TGCGCCAGCAGCCCCGGACAGGAAGGGCTTGGCTACACCTTC,CASSPGQEGLGYTF
TRBJ2-1,TRBV6-5,NA,NA,TGTGCCAGCAGTACCCAACAGGGATTTGAGCAGTTCTTC,CASSTQQGFEQFF
TRBJ2-7,TRBV7-9,NA,NA,TGTGCCAGCAGACAGGGAGGGGGGGACGAGCAGTACTTC,CASRQGGGDEQYF
TRBJ1-1,TRBV7-2,NA,TRBD1,TGTGCCAGCAGCTTAAGGACAGGGAACACTGAAGCTTTCTTT,CASSLRTGNTEAFF
TRBJ2-3,TRBV13,NA,TRBD2,TGTGCCAGCAGCCATACCGGGACTATAGGGGATACGCAGTATTTT,CASSHTGTIGDTQYF
TRBJ2-2,TRBV7-2,NA,TRBD2,TGTGCCAGCAGCCCTCGGTTAGCGGGAGTCTCGGACACCGGGGAGCTGTTTTTT,CASSPRLAGVSDTGELFF
TRBJ2-5,TRBV7-2,NA,TRBD2,TGTGCCCTCTCGGGACTAGCGGAGCATTGGGAGACCCAGTACTTC,CALSGLAEHWETQYF
TRBJ2-6,TRBV7-6,NA,NA,TGTGCCAGCAGCAAGGCGGGGCGGGACGCTACCTCTGGGGCCAACGTCCTGACTTTC,CASSKAGRDATSGANVLTF
TRBJ2-1,TRBV11-2,NA,NA,TGTGCCAGCAGCTTAGTTCGGGGGGCAGGAACCAATGAGCAGTTCTTC,CASSLVRGAGTNEQFF
TRBJ2-2,TRBV11-2,NA,NA,TGTGCCAGCAGCTTAGGTTCTCCCCATGGCGGGGAGCTGTTTTTT,CASSLGSPHGGELFF
TRBJ1-6,TRBV3-1/TRBV3-2,NA,NA,TGTGCCAGCAGCCATCGGGGCTCCTATAATTCACCCCTCCACTTT,CASSHRGSYNSPLHF
TRBJ2-3,TRBV10-3,NA,TRBD2,TGTGCCATCAGTGGGACTAGCTTTATAGATACGCAGTATTTT,CAISGTSFIDTQYF
TRBJ2-1,TRBV18,NA,NA,TGTGCCAGCTCACCCCCGGGCCTATCTGAGCAGTTCTTC,CASSPPGLSEQFF
TRBJ2-7,TRBV5-1,NA,NA,TGCGCCAGCAGCCCGGTTTTTAGCTCCTACGAGCAGTACTTC,CASSPVFSSYEQYF
TRBJ2-2,TRBV19,few,TRBD1,TGTGCCACACAAAGGGCAGGGGGCGATGCTCGCACCGGGGAGCTGTTTTTT,CATQRAGGDARTGELFF
TRBJ2-7,TRBV28,NA,NA,TGTGCCAGCAGTCCCTACGCGCGGAGCTCCTACGAGCAGTACTTC,CASSPYARSSYEQYF
TRBJ2-1,TRBV7-6,NA,TRBD2,TGTGCCAGCAGCCTACAAGGGACTAGCGGCTACAATGAGCAGTTCTTC,CASSLQGTSGYNEQFF
TRBJ2-6,TRBV5-6,NA,NA,TGTGCCAGCAGCTTGGCCGGGCAGGGTTTCTCTGGGGCCAACGTCCTGACTTTC,CASSLAGQGFSGANVLTF
TRBJ1-1,TRBV12-3/TRBV12-4,NA,NA,TGTGCCAGCAGTTTATTATCGGGGACTGAAGCTTTCTTT,CASSLLSGTEAFF
TRBJ1-3,TRBV28,NA,NA,TGTGCCAGCAGTTCTAAAGGAAACACCATATATTTT,CASSSKGNTIYF
TRBJ2-2,TRBV9,NA,TRBD2,TGTGCCAGCAGCGTAGCCGGGAGGGCCGACACCGGGGAGCTGTTTTTT,CASSVAGRADTGELFF
TRBJ1-4,TRBV2,once,TRBD1,TGTGCCAGCAGAGCGGGACAGGAAGAAAAACTGTTTTTT,CASRAGQEEKLFF
TRBJ2-2,TRBV4-1,NA,TRBD2,TGCGCCAGCAGCCAAGATCAACTAGCGGACGGGGAGCTGTTTTTT,CASSQDQLADGELFF
TRBJ2-7,TRBV18,NA,TRBD1,TGTGCCAGCTCACCCTCACAGGGGGGTGATGGGCAGTACTTC,CASSPSQGGDGQYF
TRBJ1-5,TRBV6-2/TRBV6-3,NA,NA,TGTGCCAGCAGTTTGTATGGTCACAGGTGGACCGACAATCAGCCCCAGCATTTT,CASSLYGHRWTDNQPQHF
TRBJ1-6,TRBV4-1,NA,NA,TGCGCCAGCAGCCGTCTTGTGGGGGCAAAGGATTCACCCCTCCACTTT,CASSRLVGAKDSPLHF
TRBJ2-4,TRBV30,NA,NA,TGTGCCTGGAGTCCGAATTCGGCCAAAAACATTCAGTACTTC,CAWSPNSAKNIQYF
TRBJ2-3,TRBV24-1,NA,TRBD2,TGTGCCACCAGTGATCGACTAGCGGGAGGCGGGGAAGATACGCAGTATTTT,CATSDRLAGGGEDTQYF
TRBJ2-1,TRBV27,NA,TRBD1,TGTGCCAGCAGTCTATTACCCTGGGACAGTGGGTCCTACAATGAGCAGTTCTTC,CASSLLPWDSGSYNEQFF
TRBJ2-1,TRBV30,NA,TRBD2,TGTGCCTGGAGTGCTATCGGGACTAGATACAATGAGCAGTTCTTC,CAWSAIGTRYNEQFF
TRBJ1-6,TRBV4-1,NA,TRBD1,TGCGCCAGCAGCCAAGAAATTCTTCTAAGGACAGGGAATTCACCCCTCCACTTT,CASSQEILLRTGNSPLHF
TRBJ2-2,TRBV28,NA,NA,TGTGCCAGCAGCTTGACGAACACCGGGGAGCTGTTTTTT,CASSLTNTGELFF
TRBJ1-5,TRBV19,once,NA,TGTGCCAGTAGTATAGCGCCGCCTGATCAGCCCCAGCATTTT,CASSIAPPDQPQHF